This TCR beta chain was found in a study of T cell responses to AZD1222 COVID-19 vaccine. Study findings and constraints: Repertoires were collected only later (after the peak T cell response had occurred). Donors were chiefly white British, with a greater number of females, and clonal diversity was perhaps underestimated. Researchers report vaccine-associated CD4 TCRs spanning spike, with dominance at 160-218 and 743-854.

A word on this clone: The target antigen is unknown.

CDR3 length equals 14 residues. V was pared by 6 bases and J by 7 bases, with 7 bases of the junction left unmatched. Germline assignment: CDR1 SNHLY and CDR2 FYNNEI. The table came from immunoSEQ multiplex PCR; TCRdb's copy has only in-frame clones and leaves some out. The sample holds about 120,000 clones, around nine tenths seen once. The specimen was peripheral blood, collected on day 0 of AZD1222 vaccination. This TCR came from an adult in good health. The genes are TRBV2 and TRBJ2-2; TRBD1 matches 8 bases. Here the CDR3 reads CASRGQGESGELFF. The CDR3, as DNA: TGTGCCAGCAGAGGACAGGGCGAGAGCGGGGAGCTGTTTTTT.